The clone carrying this T cell receptor (beta chain) was counted only a few times. Its antigen is unknown. A junction end diverges from the germline sequence, so it may reflect a read error. This entry is derived from a study of tumor and adjacent non-tumor tissue in lung cancer. Study results and caveats: In normal lung, the top 100 clones were significantly more dominant than in tumor.

This sample's RNA came from whole unsorted tissue. Distant lung tissue was collected more than 3 cm away from the tumor edge. Chemotherapy-naive patients with new lung cancer underwent thoracic surgery in China, August–November 2014. The CDR3 has 12 amino acids. Germline lookup yields CDR1 MNHNS and CDR2 SASEGT. A modified ARM-PCR protocol with three rounds of nested PCR amplified TCRbeta. TCRdb analysed the multiplex PCR reads with MiXCR anew, one entry per CDR3 protein. In the table there are about 110,000 distinct CDR3 sequences, about 61% of which are singletons. Sequencing was carried out using distant non-tumor lung tissue. The chain employs TRBV6-1 and TRBJ1-3; D possibly corresponds to TRBD1 (5 bases). This receptor was identified in a man aged 55 to 70 with non-small cell lung cancer. CDR3 loop: CGSSAGGNTIYF. CDR3 nucleotides: TGTGGCAGCAGTGCGGGGGGGAACACCATATATTTT.